Below are 5 T cell receptor beta chains sequenced from a single sample in a study of cytomegalovirus exposure and HLA in healthy donors. The PCR made use of 60 Vbeta and 13 Jbeta primers. TCRdb keeps only in-frame clones here, not all; method: immunoSEQ multiplex PCR. The top ten hold nearly 4.5% of the sample, which has roughly 200,000 clones, about 80% seen once. What was sequenced was PBMCs. The receptors here all came from a woman in her twenties or thirties in good health and CMV-seropositive.

V gene TRBV5-4 combines with J gene TRBJ2-1; 14 nucleotides line up with TRBD2. Germline loops: CDR1 SGHNT, CDR2 YYREEE (reference sequence). The CDR3 contains 20 residues. The ends lost 4 bases at V and 4 bases at J; junction bases unmatched: 16. CDR3 amino acids: CASSPPTTSGRAWEYNEQFF. In DNA, the CDR3 is TGTGCCAGCAGCCCCCCCACGACTAGCGGGAGGGCCTGGGAATACAATGAGCAGTTCTTC.

The chain carries TRBV11-2 and TRBJ2-7; possibly TRBD2 for D (5 bases). Germline CDR1 reads SGHAT; CDR2 reads FQNNGV. The CDR3 runs to 11 residues. Trimming removed 6 bases at V and 5 bases at J, with 8 bases between. This CDR3 reads CASSLRDEQYF. The CDR3 nucleotides are TGTGCCAGCAGTCTGAGGGACGAGCAGTACTTC.

The rearrangement joins TRBV5-1 to TRBJ2-3; tentative D call: TRBD1 (6 bases). Trimming removed 10 bases at V and 0 bases at J, with 15 bases between. The CDR3 runs to 14 residues. Germline CDR1 is SGHRS and CDR2 is YFSETQ. The CDR3 is CASDLGASTDTQYF. The CDR3 DNA sequence: TGCGCCTCCGATCTGGGGGCGAGCACAGATACGCAGTATTTT. Full variable domain (outside the CDR3, taken from reference TRBV5-1 and TRBJ2-3): KAGVTQTPRYLIKTRGQQVTLSCSPISGHRSVSWYQQTPGQGLQFLFEYFSETQRNKGNFPGRFSGRQFSNSRSEMNVSTLELGDSALYLCASDLGASTDTQYFGPGTRLTVL.

As for this clone: Other DNA variants within this sample encode the same CDR3. This sequence joins TRBV5-1 and TRBJ1-4, with 7 bases lining up with TRBD1. V lost 0 bases and J lost 6; bases outside the gene matches: 2. The CDR3 consists of 14 residues. The V gene's germline CDR1 is SGHRS and CDR2 YFSETQ. The CDR3 reads CASSLGQGDEKLFF. In DNA, the CDR3 is TGCGCCAGCAGCTTGGGACAGGGTGATGAAAAACTGTTTTTT.

This clone was detected a few times. The rearrangement links TRBV4-3 to TRBJ2-3; 13 positions match TRBD2. The junction had 3 bases not matched to a gene; V was cut back by 1 base and J by 2 bases. The CDR3 runs to 17 residues. CDR1 LGHNA and CDR2 YSLEER come from the germline V gene. CDR3 region: CASSQVLAGGPTDTQYF. The CDR3, as DNA: TGCGCCAGCAGCCAAGTACTAGCGGGAGGGCCCACAGATACGCAGTATTTT.